This note documents a single TCR beta chain sequence. Its antigen has not been determined. No quality values exist for individual bases; no much larger clone is one base distant. The data derive from a study of shared T cell receptors in the human thymus (dated by TCRdb to the early 2020s). Study-level background: The study examined how self-reactive, shared T-cell receptor alpha chains are generated in the human thymus.

The library was made by the immunoSEQ multiplex PCR assay. The immuneACCESS repertoire file appears here via TCRdb, limited to in-frame rearrangements. These files lack a portion of the clones; in checked studies, under half of the deficit traces to unresolved V genes, and the cause of the others is not known. This sample is represented by roughly 550,000 clones; around 82% of them were singletons. About 0.013% of the sample goes to the ten largest clones. The germline V gene specifies SGDLS as CDR1 and YYNGEE as CDR2. Including cysteine and phenylalanine, the CDR3 has 15 amino acids. Just CDR3 DNA is preserved here, 45 bases in frame from base 1. The germline ends are 15 bases apart after V is trimmed by 0 bases and J by 6 bases. Another study also made use of these data, one on human thymus T cells. The second publication reports: Donors were immunologically healthy infants undergoing open corrective cardiac surgery for congenital heart defects in Finland. Thymus tissue was collected as surgical resects that were removed during corrective cardiac surgery. Biased V and J gene segment usage appeared to be present in both thymic and peripheral blood repertoires. The related research reported highly overlapping thymic TCR repertoires among unrelated individuals. The study described the TCR alpha and beta repertoires in roughly 8 infant thymus samples and a handful of matching peripheral blood samples. The infant donors were roughly 7 to 244 days old, and the cohort included six or seven males and a couple of females. Thymocytes were released mechanically from tissue and stored at -70 °C as pellets of roughly 9-31 million cells. A QIAsymphony instrument was used to extract genomic DNA from the frozen cell pellets. TCRB and TCRAD loci were amplified from a standardized quantity of quality-controlled genomic DNA using the immunoSEQ multiplex PCR assay. The amplicons covered the V(D)J region and were long enough to include the CDR3 and to identify the V and J genes. Amplicon sequencing was performed on an Illumina platform through the commercial immunoSEQ service. Primer bias and sequencing errors were corrected using previously described methods, and TCRAD and TCRB definitions followed the IMGT database. The repertoires were analysed using immunoSEQ Analyzer 3.0 and VDJTools for basic statistics, V/J segment usage, diversity estimates, rarefaction and pairwise overlap. Chao1, ChaoE, Efron-Thisted, Shannon and inverse Simpson indices were used to estimate diversity, which was also estimated on datasets down-sampled to the smallest sample. For repertoire overlap, CDR3 nucleotide sequence, V gene and J gene had to match strictly, and clustering was done by Jaccard-based multidimensional scaling. Thymus samples yielded on average approximately 800,000 unique TCRB clonotypes, compared with around 91,000 from blood samples.

This receptor was identified in a boy younger than two with a congenital heart defect. Donor details come from another sample of the same person, matched by shared clones. Sequenced sample: thymocytes. This receptor chain uses TRBV9 and TRBJ1-1; a tentative D match to TRBD1 spans 6 bases. The nucleotide sequence reads as follows: TGTGCCAGCAGCGTAGCCGGCAGGGGAGGGGCTGAAGCTTTCTTT. Its translation is CASSVAGRGGAEAFF.